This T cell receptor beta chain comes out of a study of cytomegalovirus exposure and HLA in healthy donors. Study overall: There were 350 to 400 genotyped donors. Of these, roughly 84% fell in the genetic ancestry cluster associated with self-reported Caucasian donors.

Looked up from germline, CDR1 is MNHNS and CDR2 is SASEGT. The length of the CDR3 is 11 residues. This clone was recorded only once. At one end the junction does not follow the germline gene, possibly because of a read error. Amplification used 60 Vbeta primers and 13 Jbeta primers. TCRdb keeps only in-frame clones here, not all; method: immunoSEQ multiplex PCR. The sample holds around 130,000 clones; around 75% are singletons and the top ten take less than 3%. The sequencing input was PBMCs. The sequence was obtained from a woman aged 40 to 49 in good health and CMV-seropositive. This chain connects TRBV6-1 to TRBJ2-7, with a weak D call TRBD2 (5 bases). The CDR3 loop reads CASNGNYERYF. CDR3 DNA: TGTGCCAGCAACGGGAACTACGAGCGGTACTTC.